This record covers a single TCR beta chain. This entry is derived from a study of blood T cell repertoires in COVID-19. For the study at large: Samples came from the United States, Italy and Spain, spanning acute and convalescent COVID-19.

Only in-frame clones appear in the TCRdb table, and some are missing; sequencing was by immunoSEQ multiplex PCR. The sample holds under 100,000 clones; over 75% are singletons and the top ten take roughly 25%. The sample consisted of peripheral blood. The origin of this receptor is a man older than 75 with active or convalescent COVID-19.

The CDR3 is CASSFRTGVNTGELFF. The CDR3, as DNA: TGTGCCAGCAGTTTCCGGACAGGGGTAAACACCGGGGAGCTGTTTTTT. The chain has TRBV27 and TRBJ2-2; TRBD1 agrees at 9 bases. Germline V gene lookup returns CDR1 MNHEY and CDR2 SMNVEV (reference sequence). The CDR3 length is 16 residues. The V segment lost 3 bases and the J segment 2 bases; nucleotides outside the gene matches: 4.